The 10 T cell receptor beta chains below all came from one sample that was sequenced in a study of T cells in Graves' hyperthyroidism and ophthalmopathy. It was RNA transcripts that yielded the amplified TCR beta CDR3 regions. The TCR CDR3 first-round RT-PCR relied on the HTBI primer set. TCRdb re-derived calls from the multiplex PCR reads in MiXCR, one entry per CDR3 protein. Of some 24,000 distinct CDR3 sequences in the sample, 49% were seen once. Sequencing was carried out using blood. These receptors came from a woman aged 40 to 50 with Graves' hyperthyroidism that later progressed to Graves' ophthalmopathy.

Many counts were recorded for this clonotype. This sequence joins TRBV11-2 and TRBJ1-2; 8 bases align to TRBD1. The germline gives CDR1 SGHAT, CDR2 FQNNGV. The CDR3 length is 14 residues. The ends lost 4 bases at V and 4 bases at J; junction bases unmatched: 5. CDR3 DNA: TGTGCCAGCAGCTCGACAGGGGTTGGCTATGGCTACACCTTC. Encoded protein: CASSSTGVGYGYTF.

About this clonotype itself: A much larger clonotype is one base distant, so this may be a read error. This chain links TRBV28 with TRBJ2-2; TRBD1 agrees at 8 bases. The germline CDR1 and CDR2 sequences are MDHEN and SYDVKM. The CDR3 is 15 residues long. Here the CDR3 reads CAGRSGTGNTGELFF. CDR3 DNA sequence: TGTGCCGGCAGGTCCGGGACAGGGAACACCGGGGAGCTGTTTTTT.

V and J are TRBV10-1 and TRBJ1-1; D is unresolved. The CDR3 is made up of 13 amino acids. The V gene's germline CDR1 is WNHNN and CDR2 SYGVQD (reference sequence). Deletions cut 6 bases from V and 4 bases from J, with 12 bases between. Here the CDR3 DNA reads TGCGCCAGCAGCTCATCCGGGGTCACTGAAGCTTTCTTT. Translating gives CASSSSGVTEAFF.

The rearrangement joins TRBV29-1 to TRBJ2-7; 8 bases are shared with TRBD1. V lost 3 bases and J lost 3; bases outside the gene matches: 13. This CDR3 has 16 amino acids. Germline V gene sequence: CDR1 SQVTM, CDR2 ANQGSEA. CDR3: CSVEGQGARPYYEQYF. DNA of the CDR3: TGCAGCGTTGAGGGGCAGGGGGCTCGACCTTACTACGAGCAGTACTTC.

J is TRBJ1-5 and V is TRBV12-3 or TRBV12-4; D is unclear. The CDR3 consists of 13 residues. V was shortened by 3 bases and J by 0 bases, with 3 bases between the two germline ends. CDR3 in DNA: TGTGCCAGCAGTTTCTATAGCAATCAGCCCCAGCATTTT. Translated, it gives CASSFYSNQPQHF.

J is TRBJ2-1 and V is TRBV20-1; 12 bases are a match to TRBD2. Trimming removed 5 bases from V and 8 bases from J; junction bases left unmatched: 13. CDR3 length: 16 amino acids. In germline, CDR1 is DFQATT, CDR2 SNEGSKA (reference sequence). CDR3 in amino acids: CSAAPPGLAGFDEQFF. CDR3 sequence (DNA): TGCAGTGCTGCACCACCGGGACTAGCGGGTTTCGATGAGCAGTTCTTC.

This clonotype appeared a few times. V is TRBV29-1 and J is TRBJ2-7, with 8 positions matching TRBD1. V lost 7 bases and J lost 5; bases outside the gene matches: 13. Germline CDR1 is SQVTM and CDR2 is ANQGSEA. The CDR3 length is 14 residues. CDR3 sequence: CSAGHTDRVHEQYF. Here the CDR3 DNA reads TGCAGCGCCGGACATACGGACAGGGTCCACGAGCAGTACTTC.

The chain recombines TRBV5-4 with TRBJ1-2, with 7 bases matching TRBD1. With V trimmed by 2 bases and J by 3 bases, 4 bases remained unmatched. Germline lookup yields CDR1 SGHNT and CDR2 YYREEE (reference sequence). The CDR3 length is 14 residues. DNA for the CDR3: TGTGCCAGCAGCTTTACAGGGGACGACTATGGCTACACCTTC. This translates into CASSFTGDDYGYTF.

This clonotype occurred many times. V gene TRBV5-1 combines with J gene TRBJ2-5; 7 nucleotides line up with TRBD2. V lost 0 bases, J lost 9 bases, and 8 bases stayed unmatched. The V gene's germline CDR1 is SGHRS and CDR2 YFSETQ. CDR3 length: 14 residues. CDR3 DNA sequence: TGCGCCAGCAGCTTGGGGGCTGGGCTAGCGGCCCAGTACTTC. This gives the protein CASSLGAGLAAQYF.

This clonotype is categorized as medium-sized. This chain joins TRBV10-3 and TRBJ1-5; no clear D gene. CDR3 length: 15 residues. The V gene's germline CDR1 is ENHRY and CDR2 SYGVKD. V lost 2 bases and J 0 bases, leaving 8 bases between the germline ends. The DNA of the CDR3 is TGTGCCATCAGTGAGAACGGTCTTAGCAATCAGCCCCAGCATTTT. Translating it yields CAISENGLSNQPQHF.